Each of the 17 T cell receptor beta chains below was sequenced from the same sample in a study of blood T cell repertoires in COVID-19. Sequencing used immunoSEQ multiplex PCR; TCRdb keeps in-frame clones, though not all of them. The sample has around 300,000 clones, approximately 87% seen once. Material for sequencing was PBMCs or T cells enriched from blood (not recorded which). The receptor source for this set is a woman in her 30s who had recovered from COVID-19.

This sequence joins TRBV19 and TRBJ2-7; D may be TRBD2 (6 bases). Germline V gives CDR1 LNHDA, CDR2 SQIVND (reference sequence). V was cut by 11 bases and J by 0 bases, with 20 bases left in between. This CDR3 contains 15 residues. CDR3 coding DNA: TGTGCCCCACCGGGCGGGGAGCGAAGCTCCTACGAGCAGTACTTC. It encodes CAPPGGERSSYEQYF.

The CDR3 DNA is TGCAGCGTTGGGGTGGGAGGGGATGAAAAACTGTTTTTT. Its translation: CSVGVGGDEKLFF. The chain couples TRBV29-1 to TRBJ1-4; perhaps TRBD1 as D (5 bases). Germline loops: CDR1 SQVTM, CDR2 ANQGSEA. The CDR3 runs 13 residues. Trimming cost V 4 bases and J 6 bases, with 12 bases left between them. Using reference TRBV29-1 and TRBJ1-4 for the parts outside the CDR3, the full variable domain is SAVISQKPSRDICQRGTSLTIQCQVDSQVTMMFWYRQQPGQSLTLIATANQGSEATYESGFVIDKFPISRPNLTFSTLTVSNMSPEDSSIYLCSVGVGGDEKLFFGSGTQLSVL.

The rearrangement links TRBV4-2 to TRBJ1-2; maybe TRBD1 (5 bases). The CDR3 totals 18 residues. V lost 0 bases to trimming and J lost 4 bases, with 21 bases between them. Germline CDR1 and CDR2: LGHNA and YNFKEQ. This CDR3 reads CASSQDPRGGNTGYGYTF. The DNA for the CDR3 is TGTGCCAGCAGCCAAGATCCACGTGGGGGGAATACGGGCTATGGCTACACCTTC.

This clone was picked up one time. The chain is built from TRBV4-2 and TRBJ2-3, with D possibly being TRBD2 (6 bases). The V end was cut by 5 bases, the J end by 1 base, with 7 bases between. This CDR3 is built from 13 residues. Germline assignment: CDR1 LGHNA and CDR2 YNFKEQ. This chain's CDR3 is CASSGEGTDTQYF. In nucleotides, the CDR3 is TGTGCCAGCAGCGGGGAGGGCACAGATACGCAGTATTTT.

V usage is TRBV9 and J usage is TRBJ2-2; D unclear. The germline gives CDR1 SGDLS, CDR2 YYNGEE. CDR3 size: 14 residues. V shed 1 base and J shed 6 bases, with 10 bases lying between them. The CDR3 reads CASSVTSHPGELFF. CDR3 nucleotides: TGTGCCAGCAGCGTAACCTCACATCCCGGGGAGCTGTTTTTT.

This clone was detected once. This sequence joins TRBV27 and TRBJ1-5, with 12 bases lining up with TRBD1. V shed 5 bases and J 1 base; nucleotides not matched to a gene: 3. Germline V gives CDR1 MNHEY, CDR2 SMNVEV (reference sequence). The CDR3 consists of 16 residues. The CDR3, as DNA: TGTGCCAGCAGTAGGGACAGGGGGCAGAGCAATCAGCCCCAGCATTTT. It specifies CASSRDRGQSNQPQHF.

This clone is a singleton in its sample. The V call is TRBV25-1, the J call TRBJ1-2; perhaps TRBD1 as D (5 bases). Trimming shortened V by 6 bases and J by 8 bases, and 22 bases separated the two germline ends. CDR3 length equals 15 residues. Germline assignment: CDR1 MGHDK and CDR2 SYGVNS. As DNA, the CDR3 is TGTGCCAGCAGCCCGGACATAAACCCCAAGGGGGGCTACACCTTC. This sequence encodes CASSPDINPKGGYTF.

The rearrangement joins TRBV7-9 to TRBJ1-2, with D possibly TRBD1 on 5 matching bases. The CDR3 extends over 15 amino acids. The germline V gene has CDR1 SEHNR and CDR2 FQNEAQ (reference sequence). V was pared by 3 bases and J by 1 base, with 12 bases between. As DNA, the CDR3 is TGTGCCAGCAGCTTGTCGGGGGATAATAACTATGGCTACACCTTC. As protein: CASSLSGDNNYGYTF. The full variable domain, completed using reference TRBV7-9 and TRBJ1-2, is DTGVSQNPRHKITKRGQNVTFRCDPISEHNRLYWYRQTLGQGPEFLTYFQNEAQLEKSRLLSDRFSAERPKGSFSTLEIQRTEQGDSAMYLCASSLSGDNNYGYTFGSGTRLTVV.

This rearrangement joins TRBV7-2 to TRBJ2-7, with TRBD2 identical over 9 bases. Germline CDR1 and CDR2: SGHTA and FQGNSA. V lost 3 bases to trimming and J lost 4 bases; unmatched junction nucleotides: 4. CDR3 size: 14 residues. The DNA for the CDR3 is TGTGCCAGCAGCTTTGCTAGCGGGGCATACGAGCAGTACTTC. Translated, it gives CASSFASGAYEQYF.

J is TRBJ2-7 and V is TRBV5-5; D remains ambiguous. CDR1 is SGHKS and CDR2 is YYEKEE in the germline V gene (reference sequence). V was clipped by 0 bases and J by 3 bases, with 7 bases between them. The CDR3 extends over 13 amino acids. The CDR3: CASSLDILYEQYF. CDR3 coding DNA: TGTGCCAGCAGCTTGGACATCCTCTACGAGCAGTACTTC.

This sequence joins TRBV7-8 and TRBJ2-3, with 8 bases matching TRBD2. V lost 0 bases to trimming and J lost 2 bases; unmatched junction nucleotides: 10. The germline gives CDR1 SGHVS, CDR2 FQNEAQ. This CDR3 is 18 amino acids long. CDR3 nucleotides: TGTGCCAGCAGCTTAGCCTACCGGGGGGGAAAAATCACAGATACGCAGTATTTT. Translating gives CASSLAYRGGKITDTQYF.

The chain links TRBV5-6 to TRBJ2-3; perhaps TRBD2 as D (6 bases). CDR1 and CDR2 (germline): SGHDT, YYEEEE. V lost 0 bases and J 4 bases, leaving 12 bases between the germline ends. This CDR3 is 15 amino acids long. CDR3 loop: CASSLVAGRADTQYF. The CDR3 DNA is TGTGCCAGCAGCTTGGTGGCGGGGAGAGCAGATACGCAGTATTTT.

This chain connects TRBV12-3 or TRBV12-4 to TRBJ1-1; no firm D call. This CDR3 has 13 amino acids. Trimming took off 7 bases at V and 2 bases at J, with 11 bases between the two ends. The CDR3 reads CASTRRSNTEAFF. The CDR3 coding sequence is TGTGCCAGCACGAGAAGGAGCAACACTGAAGCTTTCTTT.

The V gene is TRBV20-1, the J gene TRBJ2-3; 8 bases are a match to TRBD1. This CDR3 comprises 11 residues. Germline V gene data show CDR1 as DFQATT and CDR2 as SNEGSKA (reference sequence). J gave up 10 bases and V 6 bases, and 6 bases lay outside the gene matches. CDR3 sequence reads: CSARTGTPQYF. DNA for the CDR3: TGCAGTGCACGGACAGGGACTCCGCAGTATTTT.

The genes are TRBV9 and TRBJ1-3, with a tentative D call TRBD1 (6 bases). The ends were cut back, 2 bases at V and 0 bases at J, with 15 bases in the middle. The CDR3 loop spans 17 amino acids. CDR1 and CDR2 (germline): SGDLS, YYNGEE. CDR3: CASSVGHGAYSGNTIYF. The CDR3, as DNA: TGTGCCAGCAGCGTGGGACACGGGGCTTACTCTGGAAACACCATATATTTT.

CDR3 nucleotide sequence: TGCGCCAGCAGCTTGGTGCCTCTCTCGGGGCAGCCCCAGCATTTT. Residues: CASSLVPLSGQPQHF. The V and J genes are TRBV5-1 and TRBJ1-5; D gene unclear. The CDR3 spans 15 residues. Germline V gene sequence: CDR1 SGHRS, CDR2 YFSETQ. V was clipped by 0 bases and J by 7 bases, with 14 bases between them. The whole variable domain, filled in from reference TRBV5-1 and TRBJ1-5, reads KAGVTQTPRYLIKTRGQQVTLSCSPISGHRSVSWYQQTPGQGLQFLFEYFSETQRNKGNFPGRFSGRQFSNSRSEMNVSTLELGDSALYLCASSLVPLSGQPQHFGDGTRLSIL.

The chain uses TRBV5-1 and TRBJ1-3; 7 bases align to TRBD1. Per germline, CDR1 SGHRS and CDR2 YFSETQ. The CDR3 contains 15 residues. The J segment lost 0 bases and the V segment lost 1 base, leaving 1 base of the junction unmatched. The CDR3 DNA sequence: TGCGCCAGCAGCTTGCCAGGGGGCTCTGGAAACACCATATATTTT. It encodes CASSLPGGSGNTIYF.